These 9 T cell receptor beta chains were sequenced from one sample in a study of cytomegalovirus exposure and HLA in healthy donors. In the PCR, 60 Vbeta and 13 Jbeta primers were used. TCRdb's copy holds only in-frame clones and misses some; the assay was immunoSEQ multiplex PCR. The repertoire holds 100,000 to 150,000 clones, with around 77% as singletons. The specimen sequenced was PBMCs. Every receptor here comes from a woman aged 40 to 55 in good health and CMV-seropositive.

The CDR3 loop reads CASSKAGGSYEQYF. The CDR3 DNA reads as TGTGCCAGCAGTAAAGCGGGAGGGTCTTACGAGCAGTACTTC. V usage is TRBV6-5 and J usage is TRBJ2-7, with 10 bases aligning to TRBD2. V shed 5 bases and J 4 bases; nucleotides not matched to a gene: 5. This CDR3 is built from 14 residues. Germline V gene lookup returns CDR1 MNHEY and CDR2 SVGAGI.

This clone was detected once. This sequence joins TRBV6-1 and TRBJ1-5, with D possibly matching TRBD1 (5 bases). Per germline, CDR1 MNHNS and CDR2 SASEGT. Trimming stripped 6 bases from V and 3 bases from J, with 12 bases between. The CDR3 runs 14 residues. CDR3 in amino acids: CASRGEGSNQPQHF. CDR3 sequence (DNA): TGTGCCAGCAGAGGGGAGGGTTCCAATCAGCCCCAGCATTTT.

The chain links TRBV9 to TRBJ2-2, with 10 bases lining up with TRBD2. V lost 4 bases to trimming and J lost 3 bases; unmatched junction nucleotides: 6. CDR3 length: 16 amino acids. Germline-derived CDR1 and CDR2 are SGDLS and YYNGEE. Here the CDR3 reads CASSPSGSRDTGELFF. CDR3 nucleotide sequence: TGTGCCAGCAGCCCTAGCGGGAGTCGGGACACCGGGGAGCTGTTTTTT.

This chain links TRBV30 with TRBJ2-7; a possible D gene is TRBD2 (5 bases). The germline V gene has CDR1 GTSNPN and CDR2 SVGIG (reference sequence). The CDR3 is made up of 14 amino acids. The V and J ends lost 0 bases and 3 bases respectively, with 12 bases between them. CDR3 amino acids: CAWSVSEGSYEQYF. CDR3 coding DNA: TGTGCCTGGAGTGTATCAGAGGGCAGCTACGAGCAGTACTTC.

The CDR3 loop is CASSPIPGGETQYF. CDR3 sequence (DNA): TGTGCCAGCAGCCCCATACCAGGGGGCGAGACCCAGTACTTC. The chain employs TRBV6-5 and TRBJ2-5; 8 nucleotides agree with TRBD1. Germline V gene sequence: CDR1 MNHEY, CDR2 SVGAGI. V dropped 6 bases and J dropped 5; count of bases not matched to a gene: 8. The CDR3 totals 14 residues.

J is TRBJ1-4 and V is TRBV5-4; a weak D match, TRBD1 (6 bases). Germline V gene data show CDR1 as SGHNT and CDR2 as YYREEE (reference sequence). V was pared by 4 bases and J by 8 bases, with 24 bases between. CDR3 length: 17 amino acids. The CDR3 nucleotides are TGTGCCAGCAGCGTTAAGCAGGTAACAGGGCGACAGGAAAAACTGTTTTTT. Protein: CASSVKQVTGRQEKLFF.

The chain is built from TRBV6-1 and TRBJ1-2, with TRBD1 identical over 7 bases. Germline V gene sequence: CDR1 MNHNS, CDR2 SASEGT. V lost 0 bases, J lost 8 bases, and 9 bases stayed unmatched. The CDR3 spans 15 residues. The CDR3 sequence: CASSEARGQRSGYTF. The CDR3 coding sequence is TGTGCCAGCAGTGAAGCGCGGGGACAGAGGTCGGGCTACACCTTC.

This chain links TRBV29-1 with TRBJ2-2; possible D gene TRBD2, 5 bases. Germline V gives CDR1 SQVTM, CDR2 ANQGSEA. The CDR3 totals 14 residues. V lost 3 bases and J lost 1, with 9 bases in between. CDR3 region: CSVEPGKNTGELFF. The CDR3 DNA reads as TGCAGCGTTGAGCCGGGGAAGAACACCGGGGAGCTGTTTTTT.

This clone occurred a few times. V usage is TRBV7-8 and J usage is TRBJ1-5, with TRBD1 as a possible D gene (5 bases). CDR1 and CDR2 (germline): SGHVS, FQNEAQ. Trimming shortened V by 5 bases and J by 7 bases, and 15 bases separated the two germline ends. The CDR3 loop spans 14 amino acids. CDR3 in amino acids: CASSPGGVKQPQHF. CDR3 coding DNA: TGTGCCAGCAGCCCGGGGGGGGTAAAGCAGCCCCAGCATTTT.